This T cell receptor beta chain was recovered during a study of T cells in Graves' hyperthyroidism and ophthalmopathy. The study's findings and limits: Most thyroid clonotypes that were expanded above 0.001 also turned up in blood.

Researchers took RNA transcripts and amplified the TCR beta CDR3 regions from them. When the TCR CDR3 underwent first-round RT-PCR, the HTBI primer set was used. TCRdb independently ran MiXCR on the multiplex PCR reads; one entry per CDR3 protein. There are around 450,000 distinct CDR3 sequences in the sample; around 14% occur only once, and around 7.7% lies in the top ten. Germline CDR1 SGHRS, CDR2 YFSETQ. V lost 4 bases and J lost 2; bases outside the gene matches: 16. The CDR3 contains 18 residues. Note on this clonotype: Antigen specificity is unknown.

Patients aged 18 to 65 had newly diagnosed hyperthyroidism lasting under 2 months. Diagnosing involved the use of clinical symptoms, serum thyroxine and TRAb, thyroid ultrasound and orbital computed tomography. The TCR sequence derives from a woman younger than 30 with Graves' hyperthyroidism. V and J are TRBV5-1 and TRBJ2-5; 8 bases map to TRBD1. Material for sequencing was blood. CDR3: CASSRHSAGGARQETQYF. The CDR3 DNA follows: TGCGCCAGCAGCCGTCACAGTGCAGGGGGCGCGAGGCAAGAGACCCAGTACTTC.